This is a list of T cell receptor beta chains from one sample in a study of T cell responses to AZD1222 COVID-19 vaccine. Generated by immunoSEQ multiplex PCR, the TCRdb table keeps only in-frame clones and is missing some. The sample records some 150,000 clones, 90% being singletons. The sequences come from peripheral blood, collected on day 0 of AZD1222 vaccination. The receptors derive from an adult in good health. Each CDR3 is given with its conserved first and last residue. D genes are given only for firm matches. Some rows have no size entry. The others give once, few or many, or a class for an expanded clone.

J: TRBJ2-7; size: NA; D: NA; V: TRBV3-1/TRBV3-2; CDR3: CASSLGGGVYEQYF; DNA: TGTGCCAGCAGCTTGGGGGGCGGGGTTTACGAGCAGTACTTC
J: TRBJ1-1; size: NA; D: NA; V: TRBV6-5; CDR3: CASSYSRNTEAFF; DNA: TGTGCCAGCAGTTACTCGAGGAACACTGAAGCTTTCTTT
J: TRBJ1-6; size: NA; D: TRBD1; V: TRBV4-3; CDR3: CASSLGQLNSPLHF; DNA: TGCGCCAGCAGCCTGGGACAGCTAAATTCACCCCTCCACTTT
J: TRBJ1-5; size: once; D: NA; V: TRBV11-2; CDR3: CASSLGADYQPQHF; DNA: TGTGCCAGCAGCTTAGGGGCAGATTATCAGCCCCAGCATTTT
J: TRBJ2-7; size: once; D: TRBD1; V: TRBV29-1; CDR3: CSVRQGQNPYEQYF; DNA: TGCAGCGTAAGACAGGGACAGAATCCCTACGAGCAGTACTTC
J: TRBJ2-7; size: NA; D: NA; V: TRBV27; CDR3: CASSLVGGLGYEQYF; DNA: TGTGCCAGCAGTTTAGTCGGGGGGCTGGGGTACGAGCAGTACTTC
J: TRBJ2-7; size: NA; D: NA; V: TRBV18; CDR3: CASSRTAAFSYEQYF; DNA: TGTGCCAGCTCACGGACAGCGGCCTTCTCCTACGAGCAGTACTTC
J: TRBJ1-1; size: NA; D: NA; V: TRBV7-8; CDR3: CASSLVLRVGDTEAFF; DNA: TGTGCCAGCAGCTTAGTCCTGCGGGTTGGGGACACTGAAGCTTTCTTT
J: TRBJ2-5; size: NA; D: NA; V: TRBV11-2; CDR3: CASSLTAETQYF; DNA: TGTGCCAGCAGCTTAACAGCAGAGACCCAGTACTTC
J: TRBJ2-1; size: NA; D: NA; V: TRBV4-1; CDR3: CASSSGSRSGNEQFF; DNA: TGCGCCAGCAGCTCCGGGAGCCGCTCGGGCAATGAGCAGTTCTTC
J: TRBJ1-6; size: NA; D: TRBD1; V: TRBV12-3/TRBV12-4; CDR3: CASRGTVHSPLHF; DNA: TGTGCCAGCAGAGGGACAGTCCATTCACCCCTCCACTTT
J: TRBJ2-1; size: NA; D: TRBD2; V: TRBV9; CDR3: CASSVLGSGSNEQFF; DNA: TGTGCCAGCAGCGTATTGGGCAGCGGGAGCAATGAGCAGTTCTTC
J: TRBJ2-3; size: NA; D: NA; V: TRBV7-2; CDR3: CASSLEIRDTQYF; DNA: TGTGCCAGCAGCTTAGAAATTAGGGATACGCAGTATTTT
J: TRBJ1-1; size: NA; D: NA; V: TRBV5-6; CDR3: CASSLRVGTMNTEAFF; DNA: TGTGCCAGCAGCTTGAGAGTCGGCACCATGAACACTGAAGCTTTCTTT
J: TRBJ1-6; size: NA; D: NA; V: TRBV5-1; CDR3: CASSLDMGYNSPLHF; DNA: TGCGCCAGCAGCCTAGATATGGGCTATAATTCACCCCTCCACTTT
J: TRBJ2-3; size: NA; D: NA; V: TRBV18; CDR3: CASSPGLPVRGDTQYF; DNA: TGTGCCAGCTCACCCGGACTCCCAGTTCGTGGAGATACGCAGTATTTT
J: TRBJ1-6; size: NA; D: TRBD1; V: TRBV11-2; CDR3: CASSLGGQVRSPLHF; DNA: TGTGCCAGCAGCTTAGGGGGACAGGTTAGATCACCCCTCCACTTT
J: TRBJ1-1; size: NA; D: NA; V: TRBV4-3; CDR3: CASSQDGQGAGTEAFF; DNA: TGCGCCAGCAGCCAAGACGGACAAGGGGCCGGCACTGAAGCTTTCTTT
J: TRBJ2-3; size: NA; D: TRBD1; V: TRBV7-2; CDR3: CASRPTGAFNTQYF; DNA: TGTGCCAGCAGGCCCACAGGGGCTTTCAATACGCAGTATTTT
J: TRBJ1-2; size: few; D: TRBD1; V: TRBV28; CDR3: CASSFRDSNYGYTF; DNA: TGTGCCAGCAGTTTTCGGGACAGTAACTATGGCTACACCTTC
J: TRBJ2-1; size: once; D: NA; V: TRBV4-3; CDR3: CASSQQSRNEQFF; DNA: TGCGCCAGCAGCCAGCAATCGCGCAATGAGCAGTTCTTC
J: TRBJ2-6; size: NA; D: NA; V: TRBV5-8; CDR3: CASSLLRITGANVLTF; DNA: TGTGCCAGCAGCTTGTTACGGATAACTGGGGCCAACGTCCTGACTTTC
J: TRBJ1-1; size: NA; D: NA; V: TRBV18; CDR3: CASSPLGDEYMNTEAFF; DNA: TGTGCCAGCTCACCACTAGGAGACGAGTACATGAACACTGAAGCTTTCTTT
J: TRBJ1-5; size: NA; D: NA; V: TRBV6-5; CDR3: CASYAGAERNQPQHF; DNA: TGTGCCAGCTACGCGGGGGCGGAGCGCAATCAGCCCCAGCATTTT
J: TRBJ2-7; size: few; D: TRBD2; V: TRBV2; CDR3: CASRLGLALYEQYF; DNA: TGTGCCAGCAGGCTCGGACTAGCGCTTTACGAGCAGTACTTC
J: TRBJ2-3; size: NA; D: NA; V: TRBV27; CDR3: CASSFREGDTQYF; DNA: TGTGCCAGCAGCTTCCGTGAGGGAGATACGCAGTATTTT
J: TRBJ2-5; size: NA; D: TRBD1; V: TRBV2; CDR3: CASSAERTGNGETQYF; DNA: TGTGCCAGCAGTGCGGAACGGACAGGGAATGGGGAGACCCAGTACTTC
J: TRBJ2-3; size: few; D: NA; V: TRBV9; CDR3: CASSVEGGSTDTQYF; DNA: TGTGCCAGCAGCGTAGAAGGGGGGAGCACAGATACGCAGTATTTT
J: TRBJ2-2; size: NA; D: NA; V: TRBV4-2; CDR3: CASSHPRDRNTGELFF; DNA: TGTGCCAGCAGCCATCCGAGAGACAGGAACACCGGGGAGCTGTTTTTT
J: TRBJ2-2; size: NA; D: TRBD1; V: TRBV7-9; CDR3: CASSLETGQSGELFF; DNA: TGTGCCAGCAGCTTAGAGACAGGGCAATCCGGGGAGCTGTTTTTT
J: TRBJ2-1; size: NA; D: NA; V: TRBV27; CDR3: CASSPNFNEQFF; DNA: TGTGCCAGCAGTCCGAATTTCAATGAGCAGTTCTTC
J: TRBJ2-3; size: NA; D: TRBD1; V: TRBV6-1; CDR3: CASIEFEGQGKDTQYF; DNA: TGTGCCAGCATTGAATTTGAGGGACAGGGGAAAGATACGCAGTATTTT
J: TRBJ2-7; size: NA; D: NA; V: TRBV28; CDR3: CASSLGRIGQYF; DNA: TGTGCCAGCAGTCTCGGACGTATCGGGCAGTACTTC
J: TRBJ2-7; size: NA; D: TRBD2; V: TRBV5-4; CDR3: CASSPGTSGRGMDEQYF; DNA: TGTGCCAGCAGCCCTGGGACTAGCGGGAGGGGTATGGACGAGCAGTACTTC
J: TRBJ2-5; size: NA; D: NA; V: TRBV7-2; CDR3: CASSLGTAGLAQYF; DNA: TGTGCCAGCAGCTTAGGGACAGCCGGGCTGGCCCAGTACTTC